Each of the 25 T cell receptor beta chains below was sequenced from the same sample in a study of T cell responses to AZD1222 COVID-19 vaccine. Assay used: immunoSEQ multiplex PCR; TCRdb lists only in-frame clones, some missing. Among 90,000 to 120,000 clones, about nine tenths were seen once, and the ten largest hold approximately 4.3%. This material consisted of peripheral blood, taken on day 0 of AZD1222 vaccination. These receptors were obtained from an adult in good health.

The chain links TRBV3-1 (or the pseudogene TRBV3-2) to TRBJ2-7; TRBD1 agrees at 9 bases. The CDR3 extends over 15 amino acids. The germline gives CDR1 LGHDT, CDR2 YNNKEL (reference sequence). The junction had 13 bases not matched to a gene; V was cut back by 10 bases and J by 3 bases. The CDR3 region is CATPRGTGPYYEQYF. As DNA, the CDR3 is TGTGCCACCCCCCGTGGGACAGGGCCCTACTACGAGCAGTACTTC.

This rearrangement joins TRBV3-1 (or the pseudogene TRBV3-2) to TRBJ1-2; no clear D gene. V was pared by 0 bases and J by 4 bases, with 9 bases between. The V gene's germline CDR1 is LGHDT and CDR2 YNNKEL (reference sequence). CDR3 length: 14 amino acids. CDR3 coding DNA: TGTGCCAGCAGCCAAGACGTCAGCTCCTATGGCTACACCTTC. Its protein product is CASSQDVSSYGYTF.

The chain combines TRBV5-4 with TRBJ2-7; D uncertain. The CDR3 loop spans 13 amino acids. Trimming pared 6 bases from V and 3 bases from J, leaving 13 bases between. Germline V gene data show CDR1 as SGHNT and CDR2 as YYREEE (reference sequence). The CDR3, as DNA: TGTGCCAGCACCTCGGACCCCCTCTACGAGCAGTACTTC. Its protein product is CASTSDPLYEQYF.

V gene TRBV5-1 combines with J gene TRBJ1-1; 8 bases match TRBD1. Germline CDR1 is SGHRS and CDR2 is YFSETQ. The CDR3 extends over 14 amino acids. The trim removed 0 bases at V and 4 bases at J, leaving 2 bases unmatched. CDR3 sequence reads: CASSLGGQGTEAFF. CDR3 coding DNA: TGCGCCAGCAGCTTGGGAGGACAGGGCACTGAAGCTTTCTTT.

This clone was counted a single time. The gene calls are TRBV9 and TRBJ2-3; the match to TRBD2 covers 8 bases. The V gene end was trimmed by 4 bases and the J gene end by 1 base; junction bases not matched to a gene: 5. The germline gives CDR1 SGDLS, CDR2 YYNGEE. The CDR3 is made up of 15 amino acids. CDR3 residues: CASSLRGEGTDTQYF. The CDR3 DNA follows: TGTGCCAGCAGCCTGCGGGGGGAGGGCACAGATACGCAGTATTTT.

This sequence joins TRBV4-3 and TRBJ1-2; D is unclear. Per germline, CDR1 LGHNA and CDR2 YSLEER. Between the trimmed V and J ends, which lost 4 bases and 0 bases, there was a span of 15 bases. The CDR3 runs to 16 residues. The CDR3 nucleotides are TGCGCCAGCAGCCGGGCTTCAGTGGGTGCTAACTATGGCTACACCTTC. Translation gives CASSRASVGANYGYTF.

The chain joins TRBV4-1 to TRBJ2-1, with 7 bases aligning to TRBD1. Trimming cost V 0 bases and J 3 bases; bases outside gene matches: 8. Germline V gene sequence: CDR1 MGHRA, CDR2 YSYEKL. The CDR3 is made up of 17 amino acids. CDR3 in amino acids: CASSQDERQGYYNEQFF. The CDR3 coding sequence is TGCGCCAGCAGCCAAGACGAGCGACAGGGTTACTACAATGAGCAGTTCTTC.

By share, this clone counts as medium-sized. This chain links TRBV19 with TRBJ2-1; D remains ambiguous. Germline CDR1 LNHDA, CDR2 SQIVND (reference sequence). The CDR3 extends over 15 amino acids. The V end was cut by 5 bases, the J end by 0 bases, with 11 bases between. The CDR3 is CASSSSESSYNEQFF. Here the CDR3 DNA reads TGTGCCAGTAGTTCCTCGGAAAGCTCCTACAATGAGCAGTTCTTC.

The chain joins TRBV11-2 to TRBJ2-1; 8 bases are shared with TRBD2. Trimming removed 5 bases from V and 1 base from J; junction bases left unmatched: 1. This CDR3 is built from 14 residues. The germline V gene has CDR1 SGHAT and CDR2 FQNNGV. CDR3 region: CASSGTRSYNEQFF. The CDR3 region has the DNA TGTGCCAGCAGCGGGACTAGATCCTACAATGAGCAGTTCTTC.

CDR3 loop: CASSVMDTGNTIYF. In DNA form, the CDR3 reads TGTGCCAGCAGCGTTATGGACACTGGAAACACCATATATTTT. The genes are TRBV9 and TRBJ1-3, with D perhaps matching TRBD1 (5 bases). The CDR3 totals 14 residues. The germline CDR1 and CDR2 sequences are SGDLS and YYNGEE. V lost 2 bases and J 2 bases, leaving 8 bases between the germline ends.

With regard to this clone: Germline and junction disagree at one end, which may indicate a read error. CDR3 in DNA: TGTGCCAGCAGCATTACAGGGGGAGATACCTTC. As protein: CASSITGGDTF. J is TRBJ2-7 and V is TRBV5-5, with TRBD1 identical over 8 bases. This CDR3 has 11 residues. The germline V gene encodes CDR1 SGHKS and CDR2 YYEKEE (reference sequence). Full variable domain (outside the CDR3, taken from reference TRBV5-5 and TRBJ2-7): DAGVTQSPTHLIKTRGQQVTLRCSPISGHKSVSWYQQVLGQGPQFIFQYYEKEERGRGNFPDRFSARQFPNYSSELNVNALLLGDSALYLCASSITGGDTFGPGTRLTVT.

The chain combines TRBV5-1 with TRBJ1-2, with D unresolved. Germline loops: CDR1 SGHRS, CDR2 YFSETQ. Between the trimmed V and J ends, which lost 0 bases and 1 base, there was a span of 4 bases. The CDR3 loop spans 13 amino acids. CDR3 loop: CASSLALNYGYTF. The CDR3 DNA reads as TGCGCCAGCAGCTTGGCACTTAACTATGGCTACACCTTC.

This sequence joins TRBV11-3 and TRBJ2-7; D possibly matches TRBD1 or TRBD2 (6 bases each). There are 18 residues in the CDR3. The germline gives CDR1 SGHNT, CDR2 YENEEA. Trimming removed 1 base from V and 0 bases from J, with 19 bases in between. CDR3 sequence: CASSLVGGYGNGSYEQYF. CDR3 sequence (DNA): TGTGCCAGCAGCTTAGTAGGGGGGTACGGAAATGGCTCCTACGAGCAGTACTTC.

The chain links TRBV7-6 to TRBJ2-2, with D possibly being TRBD1 or TRBD2 (5 bases each). The CDR3 totals 15 residues. Trimming cost V 5 bases and J 2 bases, with 12 bases left between them. Germline CDR1 is SGHVS and CDR2 is FNYEAQ. CDR3 protein: CASSPGGGNTGELFF. The CDR3 nucleotides read TGTGCCAGCAGCCCGGGTGGGGGTAACACCGGGGAGCTGTTTTTT.

The chain joins TRBV27 to TRBJ2-3; unclear D gene. The CDR3 runs 14 residues. Trimming stripped 4 bases from V and 1 base from J, with 9 bases between. The germline CDR1 and CDR2 sequences are MNHEY and SMNVEV (reference sequence). CDR3 in DNA: TGTGCCAGCAGTTCAGGACGAGGCACAGATACGCAGTATTTT. It specifies CASSSGRGTDTQYF.

V gene TRBV2 combines with J gene TRBJ2-1, with D possibly TRBD1 on 5 matching bases. V was cut by 6 bases and J by 2 bases, with 14 bases left in between. Germline CDR1 and CDR2: SNHLY and FYNNEI. The CDR3 has 15 amino acids. The CDR3 DNA follows: TGTGCCAGCAGGGAACAGGTCATTGCCTACAATGAGCAGTTCTTC. It is translated as CASREQVIAYNEQFF.

This clone was seen a handful of times. V usage is TRBV5-1 and J usage is TRBJ1-1; the D is unclear. Germline CDR1 SGHRS, CDR2 YFSETQ. V lost 1 base and J 0 bases, leaving 7 bases between the germline ends. The length of the CDR3 is 14 residues. CDR3 protein: CASSLNRLNTEAFF. The CDR3 region has the DNA TGCGCCAGCAGCTTGAACAGACTGAACACTGAAGCTTTCTTT.

The genes are TRBV5-6 and TRBJ1-1, with TRBD1 as a possible D gene (6 bases). CDR3 length: 16 residues. Trimming stripped 4 bases from V and 0 bases from J, with 16 bases between. Looked up from germline, CDR1 is SGHDT and CDR2 is YYEEEE. The CDR3 region has the DNA TGTGCCAGCAGCCCCGGTGGGGGCATCATGAACACTGAAGCTTTCTTT. It encodes CASSPGGGIMNTEAFF.

The V and J genes are TRBV19 and TRBJ2-2; D is unresolved. CDR3 size: 15 residues. Germline V gene sequence: CDR1 LNHDA, CDR2 SQIVND (reference sequence). Trimming took off 7 bases at V and 5 bases at J, with 17 bases between the two ends. The CDR3 DNA follows: TGTGCCAGTACCCCCTTAGGGCCTTGGACCGGGGAGCTGTTTTTT. Protein sequence: CASTPLGPWTGELFF.

The chain uses TRBV10-3 and TRBJ2-5; D gene unclear. Germline loops: CDR1 ENHRY, CDR2 SYGVKD. The CDR3 contains 13 residues. V lost 3 bases and J 5 bases, leaving 10 bases between the germline ends. In DNA form, the CDR3 reads TGTGCCATCAGTGAACCTGGGTTGGAGACCCAGTACTTC. As protein: CAISEPGLETQYF.

This chain connects TRBV24-1 to TRBJ1-5; D is uncertain. This CDR3 is built from 17 residues. Germline V gene sequence: CDR1 KGHDR, CDR2 SFDVKD. Trimming removed 4 bases at V and 0 bases at J, with 15 bases between. CDR3 bases: TGTGCCACCAGTGAGGGTGGGGAGCTAAATAGCAATCAGCCCCAGCATTTT. Translation: CATSEGGELNSNQPQHF.

The rearrangement uses TRBV6-2 or TRBV6-3 and TRBJ2-1; 9 bases agree with TRBD2. V trimming: 0 bases; J trimming: 0 bases; junction bases outside the gene matches: 3. The CDR3 has 17 amino acids. CDR1 and CDR2 from the germline V gene are MNHEY and SVGEGT. The CDR3 DNA reads TGTGCCAGCAGTTACTCTAGCGGGAGAAGCTCCTACAATGAGCAGTTCTTC. It encodes CASSYSSGRSSYNEQFF.

The chain employs TRBV4-2 and TRBJ1-5; maybe TRBD1 (6 bases). The CDR3 extends over 16 amino acids. Germline loops: CDR1 LGHNA, CDR2 YNFKEQ. V was cut by 0 bases and J by 8 bases, with 17 bases left in between. CDR3 DNA sequence: TGTGCCAGCAGCCAAGATCTCCCGGACAGAGATAAGCCCCAGCATTTT. This gives the protein CASSQDLPDRDKPQHF.

This clone was recorded once. V and J are TRBV18 and TRBJ2-4; D not certain. The germline V gene encodes CDR1 KGHSH and CDR2 LQKENI. V lost 3 bases, J lost 0 bases, and 12 bases lay in between. The CDR3 is 16 amino acids. The CDR3 is CASSPMNALAKNIQYF. CDR3 DNA: TGTGCCAGCTCACCCATGAATGCACTAGCCAAAAACATTCAGTACTTC.

The J gene is TRBJ1-2, the V gene TRBV7-2; no definite D call. There are 13 residues in the CDR3. Germline lookup yields CDR1 SGHTA and CDR2 FQGNSA. Trimming pared 7 bases from V and 7 bases from J, leaving 16 bases between. CDR3: CASKSERNPGYTF. As DNA, the CDR3 is TGTGCCAGCAAGTCGGAGCGGAATCCTGGCTACACCTTC.